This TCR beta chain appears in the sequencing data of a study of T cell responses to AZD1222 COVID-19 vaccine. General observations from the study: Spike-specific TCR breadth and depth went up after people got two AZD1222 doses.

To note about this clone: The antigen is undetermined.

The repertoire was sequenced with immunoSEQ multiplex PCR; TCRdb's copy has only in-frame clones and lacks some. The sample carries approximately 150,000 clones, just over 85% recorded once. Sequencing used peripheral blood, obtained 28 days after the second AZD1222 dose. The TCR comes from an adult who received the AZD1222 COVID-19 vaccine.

CDR3 sequence: CASSGTGGYEQYF. In nucleotides, the CDR3 is TGTGCCAGCAGCGGGACAGGGGGCTACGAGCAGTACTTC. This chain uses TRBV9 with TRBJ2-7, with 10 bases that match TRBD1. Per germline, CDR1 SGDLS and CDR2 YYNGEE. This CDR3 contains 13 residues. J gave up 3 bases and V 3 bases, and 0 bases lay outside the gene matches.